This T cell receptor beta chain was captured in a study of cytomegalovirus exposure and HLA in healthy donors. On this clone itself: Its specificity is not known.

Notes on the study in general: Trimming of TCR beta V- and J-genes showed a link, identified in a later analysis, to a missense DCLRE1C variant.

With 60 Vbeta and 13 Jbeta primers, the PCR was carried out. Per the original data handling: Later, an analysis found roughly 80 million unique TCR beta chains, and 8.5 million to 14 million of these were shared. Libraries were prepared by immunoSEQ multiplex PCR; TCRdb keeps only in-frame clonotypes and omits some of them. V, J and clone size derive from that table, while D and trimming were established from the DNA sequence. The sample carries about 98,000 clones, about 74% recorded once. The CDR3 loop spans 12 amino acids. CDR1 is SQVTM and CDR2 is ANQGSEA in the germline V gene. V lost 6 bases to trimming and J lost 2 bases; unmatched junction nucleotides: 3.

This TCR was recovered from a male donor in good health and CMV-seronegative. The sample comprised PBMCs. The rearrangement joins TRBV29-1 to TRBJ1-1; 7 bases map to TRBD1. In nucleotides, the CDR3 is TGCAGCGTCGACAGGGTCAACACTGAAGCTTTCTTT. This translates into CSVDRVNTEAFF.